A single sample is the source of the 12 T cell receptor beta chains below, sequenced in a study of T cells in localized non-small cell lung cancer (dated by TCRdb to the early 2020s). Library preparation was by the immunoSEQ multiplex PCR assay. Imported from immuneACCESS, the table was reduced by TCRdb to in-frame sequences with V and J called. These copies leave out some clones; in studies compared against another copy, an unresolved V gene accounts for under half, and the cause of the remainder is not known. The sample contains over 25,000 clones, around 92% of them found a single time. In total, the top ten clones hold approximately 2% of the sample. This sample comprised peripheral blood, obtained before any cancer treatment. All receptors come from a female donor older than 55 with stage I lung adenocarcinoma.

The J gene is TRBJ2-7, the V gene TRBV7-6, with a tentative D call TRBD1 (5 bases). V was clipped by 5 bases and J by 5 bases, with 13 bases between them. The CDR3 covers 13 residues. Germline assignment: CDR1 SGHVS and CDR2 FNYEAQ. CDR3 nucleotide sequence: TGTGCCAGCAGCCTTAGGGGTCAGCACGAGCAGTACTTC. This encodes CASSLRGQHEQYF.

This CDR3 reads CASSLAFRDYEQYF. The CDR3 DNA is TGTGCCAGCAGCTTAGCTTTCAGGGACTACGAGCAGTACTTC. This rearrangement joins TRBV7-2 to TRBJ2-7; possibly TRBD1 for D (5 bases). The V and J ends lost 0 bases and 3 bases respectively, with 9 bases between them. The length of the CDR3 is 14 residues. Germline CDR1 is SGHTA and CDR2 is FQGNSA.

V is TRBV11-3 and J is TRBJ2-5; D is unresolved. Trimming stripped 5 bases from V and 1 base from J, with 8 bases between. Germline V gene lookup returns CDR1 SGHNT and CDR2 YENEEA. The CDR3 consists of 13 residues. The CDR3 here is CASSQMVQETQYF. The CDR3 coding sequence is TGTGCCAGCAGCCAGATGGTCCAAGAGACCCAGTACTTC.

The J gene is TRBJ2-5, the V gene TRBV2, with a weak D call TRBD2 (6 bases). The germline gives CDR1 SNHLY, CDR2 FYNNEI. Trimming removed 4 bases at V and 2 bases at J, with 11 bases between. This CDR3 has 14 amino acids. The CDR3 region has the DNA TGTGCCAGCAGTGGCGGGATCTCTCAAGAGACCCAGTACTTC. It specifies CASSGGISQETQYF.

The chain uses TRBV7-2 and TRBJ2-7; D may be TRBD1 (6 bases). The CDR3 totals 14 residues. With 1 base removed from V and 5 bases from J, the gap between germline ends came to 12 bases. Germline CDR1 is SGHTA and CDR2 is FQGNSA. CDR3 residues: CASSLDRQANEQYF. The DNA for the CDR3 is TGTGCCAGCAGCTTAGACAGACAGGCAAACGAGCAGTACTTC.

The rearrangement joins TRBV11-3 to TRBJ1-1, with D unclear. CDR3 length: 14 residues. With 0 bases removed from V and 3 bases from J, the gap between germline ends came to 8 bases. Germline-derived CDR1 and CDR2 are SGHNT and YENEEA. The CDR3 nucleotides read TGTGCCAGCAGCTTAGAGGGTGGGGACACTGAAGCTTTCTTT. Its translation is CASSLEGGDTEAFF.

This clone was recorded only once. V gene TRBV18 combines with J gene TRBJ2-1, with 8 bases fitting TRBD1. CDR1 is KGHSH and CDR2 is LQKENI in the germline V gene. V lost 2 bases to trimming and J lost 8 bases; unmatched junction nucleotides: 8. The CDR3 covers 15 residues. CDR3 protein: CASSPGQGVSDEQFF. CDR3 sequence (DNA): TGTGCCAGCTCACCAGGACAGGGAGTATCTGATGAGCAGTTCTTC. The complete variable domain, with remaining parts taken from reference TRBV18 and TRBJ2-1, reads NAGVMQNPRHLVRRRGQEARLRCSPMKGHSHVYWYRQLPEEGLKFMVYLQKENIIDESGMPKERFSAEFPKEGPSILRIQQVVRGDSAAYFCASSPGQGVSDEQFFGPGTRLTVL.

This chain joins TRBV10-3 and TRBJ1-1; tentatively, D is TRBD1 (5 bases). The germline V gene encodes CDR1 ENHRY and CDR2 SYGVKD. V lost 8 bases, J lost 7 bases, and 20 bases lay in between. The CDR3 covers 14 residues. Here the CDR3 reads CAIWGGQPGGEAFF. As DNA, the CDR3 is TGTGCCATCTGGGGCGGCCAACCGGGTGGTGAAGCTTTCTTT.

The V and J genes are TRBV7-3 and TRBJ2-1; 7 bases are a match to TRBD1. V shed 2 bases and J 5 bases; nucleotides not matched to a gene: 3. This CDR3 comprises 14 residues. Germline loops: CDR1 SGHTA, CDR2 FQGTGA. CDR3 bases: TGTGCCAGCAGCTTAGACAGGGAGCACAATGAGCAGTTCTTC. Residues: CASSLDREHNEQFF.

The chain combines TRBV28 with TRBJ1-5, with unresolved D. The CDR3 contains 14 residues. Deletions cut 6 bases from V and 0 bases from J, with 9 bases between. Germline CDR1 is MDHEN and CDR2 is SYDVKM. In nucleotides, the CDR3 is TGTGCCAGCAGGCCTAGTTATAGCAATCAGCCCCAGCATTTT. It is translated as CASRPSYSNQPQHF.

The CDR3 is CASSFRLAATGELFF. DNA for the CDR3: TGTGCCAGCAGCTTCCGACTAGCGGCCACCGGGGAGCTGTTTTTT. The J gene is TRBJ2-2, the V gene TRBV11-3; TRBD2 matches at 9 bases. The germline CDR1 and CDR2 sequences are SGHNT and YENEEA. This CDR3 is 15 amino acids long. J gave up 4 bases and V 3 bases, and 3 bases lay outside the gene matches.

The V and J genes are TRBV4-2 and TRBJ2-1; no reliable D call. Deletions cut 1 base from V and 5 bases from J, with 12 bases between. The germline V gene encodes CDR1 LGHNA and CDR2 YNFKEQ. This CDR3 is 15 amino acids long. In DNA, the CDR3 is TGTGCCAGCAGCCAAGCCCCCCGAGGAGACAATGAGCAGTTCTTC. It encodes CASSQAPRGDNEQFF.